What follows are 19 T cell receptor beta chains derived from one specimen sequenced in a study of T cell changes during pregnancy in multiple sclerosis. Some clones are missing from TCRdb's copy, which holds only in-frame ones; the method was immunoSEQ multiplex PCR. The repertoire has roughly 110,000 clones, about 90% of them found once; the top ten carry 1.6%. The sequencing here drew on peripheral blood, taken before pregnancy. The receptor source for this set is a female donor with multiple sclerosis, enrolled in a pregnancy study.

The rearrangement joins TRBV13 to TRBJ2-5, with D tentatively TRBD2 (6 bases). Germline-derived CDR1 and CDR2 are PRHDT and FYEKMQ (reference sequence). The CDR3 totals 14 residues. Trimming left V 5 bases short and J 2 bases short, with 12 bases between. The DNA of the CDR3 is TGTGCCAGCAGCCGGGGGACTCCACAAGAGACCCAGTACTTC. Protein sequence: CASSRGTPQETQYF.

CDR3 DNA sequence: TGCGCCAGCAGCTTGTTGGCAGGGGGATCCTACAATGAGCAGTTCTTC. Translated: CASSLLAGGSYNEQFF. V gene TRBV5-1 combines with J gene TRBJ2-1, with 7 bases that match TRBD1. Trimming removed 1 base from V and 1 base from J; junction bases left unmatched: 5. Germline V gives CDR1 SGHRS, CDR2 YFSETQ. The CDR3 is 16 residues long.

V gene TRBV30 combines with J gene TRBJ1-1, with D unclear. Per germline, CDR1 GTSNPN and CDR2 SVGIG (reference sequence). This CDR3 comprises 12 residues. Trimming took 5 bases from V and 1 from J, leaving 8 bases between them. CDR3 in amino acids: CAWGGRNTEAFF. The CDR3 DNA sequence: TGTGCCTGGGGTGGGAGGAACACTGAAGCTTTCTTT.

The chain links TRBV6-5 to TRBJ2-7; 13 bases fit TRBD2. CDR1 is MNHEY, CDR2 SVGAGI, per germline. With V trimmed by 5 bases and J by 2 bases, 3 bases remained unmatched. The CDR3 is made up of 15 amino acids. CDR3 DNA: TGTGCCAGCAGTCGGACTAGCGGGGGAACCTACGAGCAGTACTTC. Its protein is CASSRTSGGTYEQYF.

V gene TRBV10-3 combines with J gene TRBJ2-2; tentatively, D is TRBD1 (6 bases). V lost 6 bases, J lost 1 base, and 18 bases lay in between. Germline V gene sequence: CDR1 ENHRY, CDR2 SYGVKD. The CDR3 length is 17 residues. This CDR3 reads CAISYLALQGNTGELFF. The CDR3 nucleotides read TGTGCCATCAGCTACCTAGCCCTACAGGGGAACACCGGGGAGCTGTTTTTT.

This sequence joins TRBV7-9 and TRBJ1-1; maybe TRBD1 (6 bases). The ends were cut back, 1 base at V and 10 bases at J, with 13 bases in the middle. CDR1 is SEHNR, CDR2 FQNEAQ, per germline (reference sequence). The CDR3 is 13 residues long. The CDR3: CASSLEGQGRAFF. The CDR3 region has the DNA TGTGCCAGCAGCTTAGAAGGGCAGGGGAGAGCTTTCTTT.

The CDR3 region has the DNA TGTGCCAGCAGCCCTTATCTAGTAGCGGCTAGCACAGATACGCAGTATTTT. Translated, it gives CASSPYLVAASTDTQYF. The chain uses TRBV5-8 and TRBJ2-3, with D possibly being TRBD2 (6 bases). Per the germline V gene, CDR1 is SGHTS and CDR2 is YDEGEE. V lost 4 bases, J lost 0 bases, and 18 bases lay in between. The CDR3 runs to 17 residues.

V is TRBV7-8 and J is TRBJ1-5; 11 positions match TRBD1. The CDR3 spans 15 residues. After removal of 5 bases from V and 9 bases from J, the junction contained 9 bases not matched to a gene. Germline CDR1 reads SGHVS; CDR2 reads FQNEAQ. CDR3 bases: TGTGCCAGCAGCCGGACAGGGGGCGGTGATCGGCCCCAGCATTTT. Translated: CASSRTGGGDRPQHF.

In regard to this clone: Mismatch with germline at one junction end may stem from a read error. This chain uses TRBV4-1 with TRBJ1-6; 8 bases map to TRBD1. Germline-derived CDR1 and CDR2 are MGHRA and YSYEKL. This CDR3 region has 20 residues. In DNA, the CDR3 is TGCGCCAGCAGCCAAGATAATCAGGGGGCGAAGCCTTCCTTTAATTCACCCCTCCACTTT. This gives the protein CASSQDNQGAKPSFNSPLHF.

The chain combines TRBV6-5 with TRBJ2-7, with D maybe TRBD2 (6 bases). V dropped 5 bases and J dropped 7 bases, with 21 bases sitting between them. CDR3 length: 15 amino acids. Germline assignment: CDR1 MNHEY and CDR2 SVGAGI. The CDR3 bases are TGTGCCAGCAGTCCCACCGCGGGACCAAACGTGGAGCAGTACTTC. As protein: CASSPTAGPNVEQYF.

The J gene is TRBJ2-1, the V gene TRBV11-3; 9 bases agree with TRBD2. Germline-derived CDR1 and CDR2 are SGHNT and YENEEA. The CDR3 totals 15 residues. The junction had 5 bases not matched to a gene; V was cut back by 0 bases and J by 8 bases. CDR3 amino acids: CASSLDPSGNYEQFF. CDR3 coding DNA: TGTGCCAGCAGCTTAGATCCTAGCGGGAACTATGAGCAGTTCTTC.

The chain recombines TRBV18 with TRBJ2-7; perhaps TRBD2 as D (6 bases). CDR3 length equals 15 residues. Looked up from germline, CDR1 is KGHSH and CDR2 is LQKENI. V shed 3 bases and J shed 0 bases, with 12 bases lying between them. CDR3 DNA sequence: TGTGCCAGCTCACCCGGGACTCGGAGCTCCTACGAGCAGTACTTC. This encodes CASSPGTRSSYEQYF. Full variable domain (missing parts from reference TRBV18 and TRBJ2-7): NAGVMQNPRHLVRRRGQEARLRCSPMKGHSHVYWYRQLPEEGLKFMVYLQKENIIDESGMPKERFSAEFPKEGPSILRIQQVVRGDSAAYFCASSPGTRSSYEQYFGPGTRLTVT.

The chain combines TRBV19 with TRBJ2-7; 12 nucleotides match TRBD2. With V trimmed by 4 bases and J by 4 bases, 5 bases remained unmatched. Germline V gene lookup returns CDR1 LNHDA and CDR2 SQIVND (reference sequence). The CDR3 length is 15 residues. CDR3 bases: TGTGCCAGTAGTACTACTAGCGGGAGGATGTACGAGCAGTACTTC. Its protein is CASSTTSGRMYEQYF.

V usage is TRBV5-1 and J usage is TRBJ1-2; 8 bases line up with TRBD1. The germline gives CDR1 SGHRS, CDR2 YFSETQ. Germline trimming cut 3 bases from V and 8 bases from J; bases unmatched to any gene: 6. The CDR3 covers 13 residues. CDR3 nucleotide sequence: TGCGCCAGCAGCTCCGCAGGGGGCTCGGGCTACACCTTC. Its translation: CASSSAGGSGYTF.

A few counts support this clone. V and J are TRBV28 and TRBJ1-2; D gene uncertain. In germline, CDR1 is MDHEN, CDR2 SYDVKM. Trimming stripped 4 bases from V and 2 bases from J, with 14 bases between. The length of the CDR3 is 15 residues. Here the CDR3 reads CASSSGPGSNYGYTF. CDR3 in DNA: TGTGCCAGCAGTTCCGGCCCGGGGAGCAACTATGGCTACACCTTC.

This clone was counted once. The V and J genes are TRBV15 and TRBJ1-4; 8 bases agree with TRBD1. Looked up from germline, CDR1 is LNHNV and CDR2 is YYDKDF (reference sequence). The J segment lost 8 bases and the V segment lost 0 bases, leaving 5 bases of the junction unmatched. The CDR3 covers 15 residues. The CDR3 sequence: CATSRDGQGGEKLFF. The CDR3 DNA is TGTGCCACCAGCAGAGATGGACAGGGAGGGGAAAAACTGTTTTTT.

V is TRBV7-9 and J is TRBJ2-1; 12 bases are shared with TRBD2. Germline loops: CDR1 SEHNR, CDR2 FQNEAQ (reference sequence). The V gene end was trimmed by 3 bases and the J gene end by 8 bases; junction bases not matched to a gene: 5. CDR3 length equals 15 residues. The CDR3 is CASSFGTSGYDEQFF. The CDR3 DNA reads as TGTGCCAGCAGCTTTGGGACTAGCGGGTATGATGAGCAGTTCTTC.

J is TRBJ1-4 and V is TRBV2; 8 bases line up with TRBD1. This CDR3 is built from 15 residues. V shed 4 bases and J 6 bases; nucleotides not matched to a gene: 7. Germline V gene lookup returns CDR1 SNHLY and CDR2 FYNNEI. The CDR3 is CASSADRAGYEKLFF. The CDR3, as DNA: TGTGCCAGCAGTGCGGACAGGGCCGGGTATGAAAAACTGTTTTTT.

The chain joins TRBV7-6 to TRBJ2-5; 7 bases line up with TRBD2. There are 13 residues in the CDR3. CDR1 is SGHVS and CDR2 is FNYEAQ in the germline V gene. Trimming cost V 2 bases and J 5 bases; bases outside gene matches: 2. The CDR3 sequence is CASSLWGGETQYF. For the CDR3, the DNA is TGTGCCAGCAGCTTATGGGGGGGGGAGACCCAGTACTTC.